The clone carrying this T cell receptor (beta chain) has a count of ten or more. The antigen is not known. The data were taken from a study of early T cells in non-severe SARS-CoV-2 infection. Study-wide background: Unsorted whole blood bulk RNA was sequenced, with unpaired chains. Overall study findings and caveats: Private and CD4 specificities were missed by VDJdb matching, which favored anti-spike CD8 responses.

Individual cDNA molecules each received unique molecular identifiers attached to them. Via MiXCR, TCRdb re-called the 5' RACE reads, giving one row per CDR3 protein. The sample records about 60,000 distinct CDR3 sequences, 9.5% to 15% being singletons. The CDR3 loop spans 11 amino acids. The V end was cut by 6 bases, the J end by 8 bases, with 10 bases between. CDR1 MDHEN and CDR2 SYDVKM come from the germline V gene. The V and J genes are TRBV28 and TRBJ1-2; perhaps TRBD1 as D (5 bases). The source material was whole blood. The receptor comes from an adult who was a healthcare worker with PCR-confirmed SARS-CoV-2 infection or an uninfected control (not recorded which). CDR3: CASRPGNGYTF. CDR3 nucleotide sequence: TGTGCCAGCAGACCAGGGAACGGCTACACCTTC.